This entry describes one T cell receptor (beta chain). The data stem from a study of T cell changes during pregnancy in multiple sclerosis. The method was immunoSEQ multiplex PCR; TCRdb's version includes in-frame clones alone and lacks a portion of them. The profile covers 75,000 to 80,000 clones, with roughly 90% appearing a single time and under 2.5% taken by the ten largest. There are 16 residues in the CDR3. Germline CDR1 is LGHNA and CDR2 is YSLEER. Trimming removed 0 bases from V and 1 base from J, with 10 bases in between. This sequence originates from a female donor with multiple sclerosis, enrolled in a pregnancy study. The chain links TRBV4-3 to TRBJ2-1; D is ambiguous. The specimen comprised peripheral blood, sampled before pregnancy. The CDR3 region is CASSQETSPSYNEQFF. For the CDR3, the DNA is TGCGCCAGCAGCCAAGAGACAAGCCCGTCCTACAATGAGCAGTTCTTC.